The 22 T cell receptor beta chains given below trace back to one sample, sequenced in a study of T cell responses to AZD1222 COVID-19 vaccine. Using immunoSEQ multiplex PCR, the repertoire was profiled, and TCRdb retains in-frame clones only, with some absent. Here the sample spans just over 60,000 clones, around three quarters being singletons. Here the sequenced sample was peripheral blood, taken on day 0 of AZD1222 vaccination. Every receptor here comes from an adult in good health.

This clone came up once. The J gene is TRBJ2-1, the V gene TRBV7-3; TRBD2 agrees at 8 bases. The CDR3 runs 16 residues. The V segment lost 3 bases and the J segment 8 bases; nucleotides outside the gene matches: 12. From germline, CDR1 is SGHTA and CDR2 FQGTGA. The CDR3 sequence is CASSFAGTRQGHEQFF. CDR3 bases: TGTGCCAGCAGCTTCGCCGGGACTAGGCAGGGGCATGAGCAGTTCTTC.

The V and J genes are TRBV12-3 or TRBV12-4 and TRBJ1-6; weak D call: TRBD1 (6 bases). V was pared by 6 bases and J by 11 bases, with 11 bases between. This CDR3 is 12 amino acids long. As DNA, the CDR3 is TGTGCCAGCAGCAGAACAGGGACACCCCTCCACTTT. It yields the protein CASSRTGTPLHF.

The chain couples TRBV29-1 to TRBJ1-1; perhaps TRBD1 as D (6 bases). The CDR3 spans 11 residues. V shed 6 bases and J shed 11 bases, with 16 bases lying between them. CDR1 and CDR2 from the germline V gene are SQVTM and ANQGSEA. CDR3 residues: CSVLQGVRAFF. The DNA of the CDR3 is TGCAGCGTCCTACAGGGAGTGAGGGCTTTCTTT.

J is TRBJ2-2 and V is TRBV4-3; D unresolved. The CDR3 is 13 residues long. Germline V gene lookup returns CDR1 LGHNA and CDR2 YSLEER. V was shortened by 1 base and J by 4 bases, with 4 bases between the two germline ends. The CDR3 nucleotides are TGCGCCAGCAGCCAAGGGGGCACCGGGGAGCTGTTTTTT. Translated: CASSQGGTGELFF.

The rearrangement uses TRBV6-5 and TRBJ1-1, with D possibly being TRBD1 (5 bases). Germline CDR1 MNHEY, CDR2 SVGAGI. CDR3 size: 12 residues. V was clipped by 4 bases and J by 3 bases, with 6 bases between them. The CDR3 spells CASSFRDTEAFF. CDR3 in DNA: TGTGCCAGCAGTTTCAGGGACACTGAAGCTTTCTTT.

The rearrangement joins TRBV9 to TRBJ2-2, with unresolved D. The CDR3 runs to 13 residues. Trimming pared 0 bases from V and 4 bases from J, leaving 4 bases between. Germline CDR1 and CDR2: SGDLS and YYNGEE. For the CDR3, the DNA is TGTGCCAGCAGCGTAGAGAGCACCGGGGAGCTGTTTTTT. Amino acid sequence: CASSVESTGELFF.

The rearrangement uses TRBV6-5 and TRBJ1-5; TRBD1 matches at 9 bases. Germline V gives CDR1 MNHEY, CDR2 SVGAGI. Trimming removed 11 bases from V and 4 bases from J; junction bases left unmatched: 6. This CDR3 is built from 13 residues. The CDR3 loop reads CAEGQGLNQPQHF. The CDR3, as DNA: TGTGCCGAGGGACAGGGTTTAAATCAGCCCCAGCATTTT.

This CDR3 reads CASSPPTGKNYGYTF. The CDR3 DNA is TGTGCCAGCAGTCCTCCGACAGGGAAAAACTATGGCTACACCTTC. The V call is TRBV27, the J call TRBJ1-2; 7 positions match TRBD1. This CDR3 region has 15 residues. V trimming: 5 bases; J trimming: 2 bases; junction bases outside the gene matches: 8. Germline CDR1 reads MNHEY; CDR2 reads SMNVEV (reference sequence).

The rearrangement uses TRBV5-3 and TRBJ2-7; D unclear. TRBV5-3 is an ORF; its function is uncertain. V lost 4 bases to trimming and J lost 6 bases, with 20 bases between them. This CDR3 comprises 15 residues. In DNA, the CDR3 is TGTGCCAGAAGCGGTTACCAACTCAACAACTGCGAGCAGTACTTC. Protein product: CARSGYQLNNCEQYF.

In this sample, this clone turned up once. The CDR3, as DNA: TGTGCCAGCAGCCGGATGGACAGCCATAATTCACCCCTCCACTTT. Translated: CASSRMDSHNSPLHF. The gene calls are TRBV7-6 and TRBJ1-6; TRBD1 might be the D (6 bases). This CDR3 spans 15 amino acids. V was cut by 5 bases and J by 5 bases, with 13 bases left in between. Germline-derived CDR1 and CDR2 are SGHVS and FNYEAQ.

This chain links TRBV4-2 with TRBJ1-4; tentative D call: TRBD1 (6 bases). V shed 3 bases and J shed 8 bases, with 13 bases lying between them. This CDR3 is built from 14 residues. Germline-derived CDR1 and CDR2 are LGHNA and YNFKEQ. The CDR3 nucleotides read TGTGCCAGCAGCCAGCCAGGGGCGGGGGAAAAACTGTTTTTT. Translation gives CASSQPGAGEKLFF.

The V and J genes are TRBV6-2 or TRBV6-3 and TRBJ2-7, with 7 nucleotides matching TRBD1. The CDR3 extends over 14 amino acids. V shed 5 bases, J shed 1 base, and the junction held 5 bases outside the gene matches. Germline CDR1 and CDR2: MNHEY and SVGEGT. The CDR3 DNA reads TGTGCCAGCAGTGTACAGGGGTCTTCCTACGAGCAGTACTTC. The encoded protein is CASSVQGSSYEQYF.

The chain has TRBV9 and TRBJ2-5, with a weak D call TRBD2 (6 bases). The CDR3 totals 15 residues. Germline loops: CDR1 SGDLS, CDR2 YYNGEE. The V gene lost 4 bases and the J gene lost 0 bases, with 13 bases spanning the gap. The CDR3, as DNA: TGTGCCAGCAGCCCGAATCCGGGGGACCAAGAGACCCAGTACTTC. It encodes CASSPNPGDQETQYF.

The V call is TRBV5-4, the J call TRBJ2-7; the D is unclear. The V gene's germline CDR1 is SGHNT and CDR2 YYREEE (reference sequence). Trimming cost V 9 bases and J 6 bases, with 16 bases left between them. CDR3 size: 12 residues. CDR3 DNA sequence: TGTGCCACCCAGCTTCTGACTGGCGAGCAGTACTTC. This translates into CATQLLTGEQYF. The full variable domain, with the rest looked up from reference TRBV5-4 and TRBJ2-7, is ETGVTQSPTHLIKTRGQQVTLRCSSQSGHNTVSWYQQALGQGPQFIFQYYREEENGRGNFPPRFSGLQFPNYSSELNVNALELDDSALYLCATQLLTGEQYFGPGTRLTVT.

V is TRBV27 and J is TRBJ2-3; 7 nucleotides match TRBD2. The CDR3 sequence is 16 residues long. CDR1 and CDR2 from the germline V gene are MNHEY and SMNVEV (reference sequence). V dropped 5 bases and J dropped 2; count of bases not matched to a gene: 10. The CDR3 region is CASSPLGGGNTDTQYF. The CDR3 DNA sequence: TGTGCCAGCAGTCCGCTGGGCGGGGGAAACACAGATACGCAGTATTTT.

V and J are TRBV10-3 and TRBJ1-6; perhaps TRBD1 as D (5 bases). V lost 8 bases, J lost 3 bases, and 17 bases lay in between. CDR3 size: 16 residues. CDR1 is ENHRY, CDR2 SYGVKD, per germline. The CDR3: CAISSLGGDYNSPLHF. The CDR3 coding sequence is TGTGCCATCTCCTCTCTGGGGGGTGACTATAATTCACCCCTCCACTTT.

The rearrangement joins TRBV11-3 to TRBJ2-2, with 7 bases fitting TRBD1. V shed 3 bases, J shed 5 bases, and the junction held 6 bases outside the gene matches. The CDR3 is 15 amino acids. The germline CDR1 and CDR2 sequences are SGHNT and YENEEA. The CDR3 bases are TGTGCCAGCAGCTTCGGGACAGTTGGAACCGGGGAGCTGTTTTTT. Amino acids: CASSFGTVGTGELFF.

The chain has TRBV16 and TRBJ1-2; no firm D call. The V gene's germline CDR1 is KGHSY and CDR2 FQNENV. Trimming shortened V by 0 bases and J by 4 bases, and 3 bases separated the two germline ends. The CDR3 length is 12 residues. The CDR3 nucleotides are TGTGCCAGCAGCCAATCCCCCTATGGCTACACCTTC. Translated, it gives CASSQSPYGYTF.

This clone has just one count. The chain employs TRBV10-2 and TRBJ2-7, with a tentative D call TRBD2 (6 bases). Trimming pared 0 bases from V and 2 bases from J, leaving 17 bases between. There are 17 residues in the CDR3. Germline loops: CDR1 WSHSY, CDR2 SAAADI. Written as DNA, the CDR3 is TGCGCCAGCAGTGAGTCGTTGGGGAGGTGGGGGGCCTACGAGCAGTACTTC. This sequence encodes CASSESLGRWGAYEQYF.

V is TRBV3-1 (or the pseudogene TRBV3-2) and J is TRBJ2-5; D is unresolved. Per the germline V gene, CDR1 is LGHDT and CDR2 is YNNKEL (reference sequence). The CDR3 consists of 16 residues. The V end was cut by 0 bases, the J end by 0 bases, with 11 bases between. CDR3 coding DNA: TGTGCCAGCAGCCAAGATAGTGTTGGGAACCAAGAGACCCAGTACTTC. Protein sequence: CASSQDSVGNQETQYF.

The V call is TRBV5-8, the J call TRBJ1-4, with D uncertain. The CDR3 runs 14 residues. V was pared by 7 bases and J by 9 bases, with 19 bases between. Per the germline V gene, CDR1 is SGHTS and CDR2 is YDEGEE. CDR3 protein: CASLSSEGYKKLFF. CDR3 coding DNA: TGTGCCAGCTTATCCTCGGAGGGTTACAAAAAACTGTTTTTT.

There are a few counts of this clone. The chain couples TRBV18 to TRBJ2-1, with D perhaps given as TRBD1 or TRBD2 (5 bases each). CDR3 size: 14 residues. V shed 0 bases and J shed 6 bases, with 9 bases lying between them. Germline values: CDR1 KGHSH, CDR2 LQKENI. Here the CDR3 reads CASSPPQGRNEQFF. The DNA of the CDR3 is TGTGCCAGCTCACCACCCCAGGGACGCAATGAGCAGTTCTTC.